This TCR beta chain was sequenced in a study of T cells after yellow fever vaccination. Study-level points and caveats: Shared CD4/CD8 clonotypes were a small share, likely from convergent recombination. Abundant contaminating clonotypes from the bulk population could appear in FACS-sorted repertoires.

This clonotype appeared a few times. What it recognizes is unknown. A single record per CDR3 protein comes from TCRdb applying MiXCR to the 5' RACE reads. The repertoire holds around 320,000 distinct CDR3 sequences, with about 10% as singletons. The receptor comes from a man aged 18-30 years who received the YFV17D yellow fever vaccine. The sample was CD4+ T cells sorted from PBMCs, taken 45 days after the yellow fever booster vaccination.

DNA of the CDR3: TGCAGCGTTGAAAGCACATCCCAGGATTATGGCTACACCTTC. Amino acids: CSVESTSQDYGYTF. The V call is TRBV29-1, the J call TRBJ1-2; D unresolved. V lost 2 bases to trimming and J lost 5 bases, with 15 bases between them. The CDR3 totals 14 residues. Germline CDR1 and CDR2: SQVTM and ANQGSEA.